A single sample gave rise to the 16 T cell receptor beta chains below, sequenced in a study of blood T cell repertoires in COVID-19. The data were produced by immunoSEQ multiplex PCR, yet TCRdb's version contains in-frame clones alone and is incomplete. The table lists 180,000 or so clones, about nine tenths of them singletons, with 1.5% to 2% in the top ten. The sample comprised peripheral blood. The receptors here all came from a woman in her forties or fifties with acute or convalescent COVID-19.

CDR3 region: CASRSRGGDTQYF. Written as DNA, the CDR3 is TGTGCCAGCCGCAGTAGAGGTGGGGATACGCAGTATTTT. The chain uses TRBV6-5 and TRBJ2-3; D not certain. The V end was cut by 8 bases, the J end by 6 bases, with 15 bases between. This CDR3 is 13 amino acids long. The germline V gene encodes CDR1 MNHEY and CDR2 SVGAGI.

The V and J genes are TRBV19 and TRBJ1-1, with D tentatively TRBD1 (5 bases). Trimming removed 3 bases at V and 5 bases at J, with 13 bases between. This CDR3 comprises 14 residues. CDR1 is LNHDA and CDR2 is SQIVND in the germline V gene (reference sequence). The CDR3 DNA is TGTGCCAGTAGTATGGGTGGGGCTGGGACTGAAGCTTTCTTT. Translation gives CASSMGGAGTEAFF.

CDR3 residues: CASTPQGYGYTF. In DNA form, the CDR3 reads TGTGCCAGCACCCCGCAGGGCTATGGCTACACCTTC. The J gene is TRBJ1-2, the V gene TRBV6-2 or TRBV6-3; TRBD1 might be the D (5 bases). Germline lookup yields CDR1 MNHEY and CDR2 SVGEGT. The ends were cut back, 7 bases at V and 4 bases at J, with 10 bases in the middle. The CDR3 contains 12 residues.

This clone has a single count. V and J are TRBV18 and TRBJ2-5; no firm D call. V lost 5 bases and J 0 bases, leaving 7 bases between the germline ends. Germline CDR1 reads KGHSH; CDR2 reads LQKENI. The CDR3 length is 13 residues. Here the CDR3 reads CASSELNQETQYF. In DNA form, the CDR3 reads TGTGCCAGCTCAGAGTTAAACCAAGAGACCCAGTACTTC.

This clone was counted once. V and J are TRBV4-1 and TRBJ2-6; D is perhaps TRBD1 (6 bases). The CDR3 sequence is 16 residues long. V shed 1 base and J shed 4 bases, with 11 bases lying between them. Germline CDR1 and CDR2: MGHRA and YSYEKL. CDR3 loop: CASSQVAGTGANVLTF. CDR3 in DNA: TGCGCCAGCAGCCAAGTCGCAGGGACAGGGGCCAACGTCCTGACTTTC.

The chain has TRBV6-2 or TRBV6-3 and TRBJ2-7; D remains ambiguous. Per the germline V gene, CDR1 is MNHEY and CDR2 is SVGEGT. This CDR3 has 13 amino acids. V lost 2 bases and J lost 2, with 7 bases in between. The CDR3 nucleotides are TGTGCCAGCAGTTACACAGCCGCCTACGAGCAGTACTTC. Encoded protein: CASSYTAAYEQYF.

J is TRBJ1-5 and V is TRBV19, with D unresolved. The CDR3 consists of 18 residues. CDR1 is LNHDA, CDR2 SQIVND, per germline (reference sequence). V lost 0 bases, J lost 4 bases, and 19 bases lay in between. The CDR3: CASSIDRGPFRFNQPQHF. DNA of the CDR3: TGTGCCAGTAGTATAGATCGGGGTCCGTTTCGATTTAATCAGCCCCAGCATTTT.

Written as DNA, the CDR3 is TGCAGCGTTGGGGGCCGTGGAAACGAAAAACTGTTTTTT. Translated, it gives CSVGGRGNEKLFF. The gene calls are TRBV29-1 and TRBJ1-4, with a possible D match to TRBD1 (5 bases). Deletions cut 4 bases from V and 8 bases from J, with 14 bases between. The germline CDR1 and CDR2 sequences are SQVTM and ANQGSEA. The CDR3 length is 13 residues.

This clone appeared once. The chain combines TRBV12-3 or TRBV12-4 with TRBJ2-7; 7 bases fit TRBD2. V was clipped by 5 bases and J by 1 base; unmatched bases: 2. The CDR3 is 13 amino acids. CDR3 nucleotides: TGTGCCAGCAGTGTCGGGAGGTCCTACGAGCAGTACTTC. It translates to CASSVGRSYEQYF.

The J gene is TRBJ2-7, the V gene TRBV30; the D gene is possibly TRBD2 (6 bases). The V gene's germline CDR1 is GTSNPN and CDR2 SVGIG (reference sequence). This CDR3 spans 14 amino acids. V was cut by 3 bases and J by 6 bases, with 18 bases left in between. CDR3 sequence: CAWRIPGPGGEQYF. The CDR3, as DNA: TGTGCCTGGAGGATCCCGGGCCCCGGGGGCGAGCAGTACTTC.

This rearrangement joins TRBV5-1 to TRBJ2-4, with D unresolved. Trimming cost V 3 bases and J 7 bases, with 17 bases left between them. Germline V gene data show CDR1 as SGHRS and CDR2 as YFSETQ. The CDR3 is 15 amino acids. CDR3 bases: TGCGCCAGCAGCTGGAGCGAATCTCGAGGTAACATTCAGTACTTC. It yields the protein CASSWSESRGNIQYF.

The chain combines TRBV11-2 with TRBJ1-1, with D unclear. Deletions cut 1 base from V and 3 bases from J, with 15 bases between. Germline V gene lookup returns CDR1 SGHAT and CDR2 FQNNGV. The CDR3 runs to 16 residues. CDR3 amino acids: CASSLGVRSGDTEAFF. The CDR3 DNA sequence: TGTGCCAGCAGCTTAGGCGTCAGAAGTGGAGACACTGAAGCTTTCTTT. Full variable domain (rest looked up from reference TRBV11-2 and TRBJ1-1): EAGVAQSPRYKIIEKRQSVAFWCNPISGHATLYWYQQILGQGPKLLIQFQNNGVVDDSQLPKDRFSAERLKGVDSTLKIQPAKLEDSAVYLCASSLGVRSGDTEAFFGQGTRLTVV.

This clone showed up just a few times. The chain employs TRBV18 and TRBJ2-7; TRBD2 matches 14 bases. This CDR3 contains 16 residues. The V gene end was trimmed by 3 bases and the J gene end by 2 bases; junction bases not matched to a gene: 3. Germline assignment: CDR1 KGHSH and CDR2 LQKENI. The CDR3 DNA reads TGTGCCAGCTCACCGGGACTAGCGGGGGAGGCCTACGAGCAGTACTTC. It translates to CASSPGLAGEAYEQYF.

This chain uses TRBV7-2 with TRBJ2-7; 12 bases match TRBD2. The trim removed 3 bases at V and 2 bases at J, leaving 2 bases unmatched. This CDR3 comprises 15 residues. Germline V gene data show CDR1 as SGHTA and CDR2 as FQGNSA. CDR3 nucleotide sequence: TGTGCCAGCAGCTTGTGGACTAGCGGGACCTACGAGCAGTACTTC. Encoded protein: CASSLWTSGTYEQYF. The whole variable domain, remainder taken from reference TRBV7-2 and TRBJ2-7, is GAGVSQSPSNKVTEKGKDVELRCDPISGHTALYWYRQSLGQGLEFLIYFQGNSAPDKSGLPSDRFSAERTGGSVSTLTIQRTQQEDSAVYLCASSLWTSGTYEQYFGPGTRLTVT.

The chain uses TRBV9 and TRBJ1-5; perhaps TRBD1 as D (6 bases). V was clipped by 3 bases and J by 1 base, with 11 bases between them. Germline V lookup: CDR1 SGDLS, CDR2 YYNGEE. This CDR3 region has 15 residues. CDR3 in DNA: TGTGCCAGCAGCGCCGAAGGACAGAGCAATCAGCCCCAGCATTTT. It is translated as CASSAEGQSNQPQHF. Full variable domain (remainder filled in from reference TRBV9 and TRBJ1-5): DSGVTQTPKHLITATGQRVTLRCSPRSGDLSVYWYQQSLDQGLQFLIQYYNGEERAKGNILERFSAQQFPDLHSELNLSSLELGDSALYFCASSAEGQSNQPQHFGDGTRLSIL.

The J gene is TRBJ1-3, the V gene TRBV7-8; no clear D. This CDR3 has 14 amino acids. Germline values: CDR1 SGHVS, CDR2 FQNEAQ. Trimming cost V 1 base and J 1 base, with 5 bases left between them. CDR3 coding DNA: TGTGCCAGCAGCTTAGGAGGGTCTGGAAACACCATATATTTT. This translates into CASSLGGSGNTIYF.